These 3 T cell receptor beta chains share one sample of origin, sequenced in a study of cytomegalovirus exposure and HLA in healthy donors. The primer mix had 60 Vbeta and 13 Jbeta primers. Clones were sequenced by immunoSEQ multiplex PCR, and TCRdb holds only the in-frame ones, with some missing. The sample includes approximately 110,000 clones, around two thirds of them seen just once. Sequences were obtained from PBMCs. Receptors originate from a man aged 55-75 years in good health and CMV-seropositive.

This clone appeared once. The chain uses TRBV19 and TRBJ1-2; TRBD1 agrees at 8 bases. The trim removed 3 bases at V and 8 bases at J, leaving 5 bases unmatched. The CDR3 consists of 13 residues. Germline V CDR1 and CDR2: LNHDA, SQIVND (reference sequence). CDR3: CASSIGQGRGYTF. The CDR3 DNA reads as TGTGCCAGTAGTATCGGACAGGGACGGGGCTACACCTTC.

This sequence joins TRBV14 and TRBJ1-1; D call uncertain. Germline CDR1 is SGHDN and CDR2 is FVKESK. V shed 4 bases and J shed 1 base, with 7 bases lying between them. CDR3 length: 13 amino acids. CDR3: CASSRAQNTEAFF. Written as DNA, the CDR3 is TGTGCCAGCAGCCGGGCCCAGAACACTGAAGCTTTCTTT. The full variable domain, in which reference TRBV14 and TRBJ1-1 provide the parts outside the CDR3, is EAGVTQFPSHSVIEKGQTVTLRCDPISGHDNLYWYRRVMGKEIKFLLHFVKESKQDESGMPNNRFLAERTGGTYSTLKVQPAELEDSGVYFCASSRAQNTEAFFGQGTRLTVV.

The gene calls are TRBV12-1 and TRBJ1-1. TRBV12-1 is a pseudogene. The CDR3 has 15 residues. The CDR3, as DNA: TGTGCCAGCAGCCGGCGGGGACCCCTGAACACTGAAGCTTTCTTT. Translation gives CASSRRGPLNTEAFF.